The entry below describes one T cell receptor beta chain. It has no known antigen specificity. Per-base qualities were not stored, and no clone one base away is much larger. This sample was included in a study of cytomegalovirus exposure and HLA in healthy donors (dated by TCRdb to about 2017). At the level of the whole study: According to an earlier analysis of 550 to 750 of the donors, 200 million or so T cells yielded roughly 110 million unique TCR beta sequences and about 300 Gb of sequence data. Roughly 300 gigabases of sequencing data and roughly 80 million unique TCR sequences made up an early release that covered fewer than 650 HLA-typed donors. Of the approximately 400 genotyped donors, over 65% fell in the genetic ancestry cluster associated with self-reported Caucasian donors. The study was designed to test whether signatures of past pathogen exposure could be identified by cataloging public T cell receptors. The study used immunosequencing to profile the T cell repertoires of approximately 630 subjects and linked those repertoires to cytomegalovirus serostatus. A separate validation cohort of over 95 different subjects was used in addition to the 666-subject first cohort. To predict cytomegalovirus infection status, the study brought together high-throughput TCR immunosequencing, statistical association of individual TCRs with disease status, and machine learning. A later analysis re-examined previously published TCR beta repertoires from more than 550 donors and added high-resolution HLA genotyping to investigate patterns of TCR occurrence. The later analysis used no new phenotypic data to find candidate immune exposures, relying instead on TCR beta sequences and their occurrence across donors. To decide whether each TCR beta V gene segment behaved as functional or pseudogenic, an earlier analysis of some 540 of the donors relied on high-throughput TCR beta sequencing. Alongside the repertoire data, information on donor age, sex, ethnicity and CMV serostatus was compiled. A later genetic analysis took genome-wide SNP genotypes for about three fifths of the 666 donors and used that subset as a discovery cohort. All discovery cohort repertoires had been generated using a single sequencing platform. Both class I and class II loci were covered by HLA typing, at four-digit resolution. Typing coverage differed by locus: A, B, C, DRB1 and DQB1 were typed in roughly 629-640 donors, DQA1 in about 500, DPA1 in around 580, and DPB1 in just under 490. About five DR-DQ haplotypes were treated as single units for association and clustering because of strong linkage in the cohort. Across some 400 genotyped donors of the cohort, an average of about 240,000 unique TCR beta nucleotide sequences per donor were sequenced, and roughly a sixth of those sequences were non-productive.

The cohort consisted of 600 or so healthy bone marrow donors. All cohort members were sampled while nominally healthy, although unrecorded immune exposures were likely present. The donor was CMV seropositive and was included in the group of 250 to 350 seropositive cohort members. Each donor provided a peripheral blood sample, and peripheral blood mononuclear cells were used for TCR beta sequencing. The Qiagen DNeasy Blood Extraction Kit was used to extract genomic DNA from the blood cell samples. CDR1 and CDR2 (SGHTA, FQGNSA) derive from the germline V gene. Including cysteine and phenylalanine, the CDR3 has 15 amino acids. CDR3 DNA only is kept here, 45 bases in frame from base 1. Ends trimmed: V by 4 bases, J by 1 base; bases unmatched to a gene: 5. The research as a whole found: Most TCR sequences were observed very rarely across donors, whereas some public TCRs were present in many individuals. In vitro tests confirmed that a few of the cytomegalovirus-associated TCR beta chains recognize cytomegalovirus antigens. The earlier analysis of 450 to 700 of the donors excluded approximately 17 rarely observed V segments, including chromosome 9 orphons, because counts were too low. A total of some 180 TCR beta chains were listed by the study as associated with cytomegalovirus. It was suggested by the authors that the approach could potentially be generalized to other disease states and immunological phenotypes. In a later analysis, HLA-associated TCR beta chains showed more clonal expansion and lower generation probabilities than non-associated chains that were equally common. When HLA alleles, especially DR and DQ, strongly co-occurred, attributing TCR associations to individual alleles was difficult. Because HLA typing was unavailable for some donors at each locus, only the typed subset was used in association tests. In a later analysis, the rate of TCR association differed among HLA loci, with DRB1 alleles having the most associated TCRs and HLA-C alleles having the fewest. Linkage disequilibrium might explain the correlated functional status among segregating V segments, but an unknown experimental factor could not be excluded. Most CMV-associated TCR beta chains appeared to be HLA-restricted in a later analysis, and the HLA associations seemed to be driven largely by CMV exposure. In this cohort, only TCR beta chains were sequenced, and detectable features were limited by the absence of alpha or paired-chain data. A further reported finding was that TCR beta sequences accurately predicted the HLA-A and HLA-B alleles for most subjects in the first cohort. According to a later genetic analysis, donors in an Asian-associated ancestry cluster had fewer N-insertions in productive TCRs than the roughly 700-donor mean. Presence/absence analyses assumed roughly uniform sequencing depth across donors, an assumption that may not hold. A later genetic analysis associated a missense DCLRE1C variant with V-gene and J-gene trimming of TCR beta chains, and an independent cohort replicated the association. A later analysis associated around 16,000 TCR beta sequences with specific HLA alleles at a false discovery rate of 0.05. A group of highly shared sequence variants was considered likely to be a technical artifact of the sequencing pipeline. Several of the top co-occurrence clusters appeared to be linked to parvovirus B19, influenza, CMV and Epstein-Barr virus, according to a later analysis. CMV serostatus was the only immune exposure information available for the cohort. Broadly in line with IMGT annotations, most TCR beta V segments showed up in productive rearrangements about 87% or about 30% of the time in an earlier analysis of about 500 of the donors. The classifier was reported to diagnose cytomegalovirus status with high specificity and sensitivity in both the original cohort and the validation cohort. Some IMGT-functional V segments, including TRBV6-2 and TRBV6-3, could not be told apart with the 87-base-pair reads, so those segments were excluded.

The method was the immunoSEQ multiplex PCR assay. A mixture of 60 forward primers for TCR Vbeta segments and 13 reverse primers for TCR Jbeta segments was used in the multiplex PCR. A multiplex PCR assay on genomic DNA amplified the CDR3 region of rearranged TCR beta genes. The Illumina HiSeq System was used to sequence the amplified TCR beta libraries as 87-base-pair reads. The study's processing was this. Across the roughly 640 repertoires, a later analysis counted about 81 million unique TCR beta chains, some 11 million of which were shared by at least two donors. Raw reads were error-corrected and collapsed into unique sequences by a nearest-neighbor algorithm in which closely related sequences were merged to remove PCR and sequencing errors. V, D and J gene segments were assigned by aligning CDR3 sequences to IMGT reference sequences. Each retained sequence needed at least a six-nucleotide match to both a V gene segment and a J gene segment. Rearrangements were classified as productive when the CDR3 lacked stop codons and remained in frame with V and J, and all other rearrangements were classified as non-productive. CDR3 was defined according to IMGT convention as the region running from the second conserved V-encoded cysteine to the conserved J-encoded phenylalanine. The earlier analysis of 500 to 750 of the donors excluded any sequence lacking an unambiguous match to a single V gene segment. In an earlier analysis of 450 to 700 of the donors, V segments were called functional above 56.7% productive rearrangements and were called segregating when the between-donor standard deviation exceeded 5%. To diagnose cytomegalovirus status from the catalog of TCR beta chain sequences, a statistical classification framework was built. A later analysis assigned V and J genes by comparing TCR nucleotide sequences with IMGT/GENE-DB human TR gene sequences. A later analysis assigned CDR3 sequences and most-parsimonious VDJ recombination scenarios with the TCRdist pipeline. In a later analysis, each TCR beta chain was defined by its CDR3 amino acid sequence together with its V-gene family, and reads without a unique V-gene family were excluded. In a later analysis, 450 to 600 highly shared, low-generation-probability nucleotide sequences were removed to address suspected cross-contamination and a sequencing artifact. In a later analysis, a clonal expansion index was calculated for each public chain from normalized within-repertoire ranks of inferred template counts. In a later analysis, generation probabilities were computed using a VDJ recombination model fitted to out-of-frame rearrangements, and the results were checked against IGoR. In a later analysis, TCR-TCR, TCR-HLA and TCR-CMV co-occurrence was scored with hypergeometric tests, and a repertoire-size bias correction was applied to TCR pairs. A later analysis estimated false discovery rates by permuting HLA or CMV assignments 20 times. A later analysis grouped co-occurring TCRs with DBSCAN, adding TCRdist sequence similarity when clustering within HLA-allele-positive subsets. For co-occurrence clustering, repertoires with fewer than 30,000 or more than 120,000 public chains were excluded, along with about five repertoires with anomalous nucleotide sharing. TCRdb mirrors the immuneACCESS table, restricted to in-frame sequences. Some clones are absent from its copies; in checked studies, under half trace to an unresolved V gene, and the reason for the others is unknown. The DNA was the basis for D and trimming; V, J and clone size are from that table. The sample table contains more than 85,000 clones; only one count was recorded for more than 65% of them. Approximately 4.3% of the sample is in the top ten clones.

This chain is built from TRBV7-2 and TRBJ2-5; 8 bases in between match TRBD2. Material for sequencing was PBMCs. The TCR comes from a woman younger than 30 in good health and CMV-seropositive. The CDR3 reads CASSSVAGLQETQYF. The DNA sequence reads TGTGCCAGCAGCTCTGTAGCGGGACTCCAAGAGACCCAGTACTTC.